The present entry profiles one T cell receptor (beta chain) with its context. This clonotype was recorded a few times. No antigen is known for it. Per-base qualities were not stored, and no clone one base away is much larger. To demonstrate the VDJtools post-analysis software, the study profiled TCR beta repertoires from the peripheral blood of approximately twelve young patients with multiple sclerosis. The multiple sclerosis patients were children and adolescents between roughly 6 and 17 years of age. The receptor library was made with PCR. Sequencing was performed on an Illumina HiSeq 2500. Unique molecular identifiers were incorporated into TCR beta cDNA libraries to reduce PCR and sequencing biases. Every 1 to 10 million input T cells yielded approximately 500,000 cDNA molecules, meaning each molecule approximated one T cell. Patient libraries were prepared and sequenced with the same protocol used for the earlier healthy control dataset. Samples belonging to the same batch were prepared together, multiplexed and sequenced on a shared HiSeq lane. For the original study's pipeline: MIGEC was used to process the raw barcoded reads, and molecular identifier groups with only a single read were discarded before consensus assembly and CDR3 extraction. Clonotype tables were post-analysed with VDJtools, and diversity was normalized by down-sampling all datasets to the smallest sample size. To correct batch-related cross-sample contamination, repertoire overlap clustering matched CDR3 amino acid sequences but not nucleotide sequences. TCRdb redid the processing of the public reads, applying fastp at Q25 and MiXCR, and retained in-frame beta chains. Each record represents a unique CDR3 protein, reported with the most common genes and DNA among its rows. TCRdb, not the authors, supplied the V and J calls. This sample comprises 430,000 or so distinct CDR3 sequences, 39% of them detected only once. Of the sample, 7.6% is held by the ten largest clones.

The sample is drawn from a study of post-analysis software for immune sequencing data (dated by TCRdb to the mid-2010s). Notes on the research overall: Recorded disease courses included relapsing-remitting, secondary progressive and progressive-relapsing multiple sclerosis, with some patients lacking subtype annotation. A subset of samples was prepared in parallel using single-end sample barcoding, then pooled and co-amplified after Illumina adapter ligation. The patient repertoires were set against about 12 previously published healthy control repertoires from donors whose ages ranged from 6 to 25 years. The study at large found these results: Strong co-clustering of samples prepared in the same batch was shown by direct clustering with F measure, prompting a batch-effect correction. The control group was slightly older than the multiple sclerosis patient group. Patients showed significantly higher frequencies than controls for about 5 TRBV segments, among them TRBV5-6, TRBV5-1 and TRBV20-1. Significantly lower normalized Chao1 diversity was found in multiple sclerosis patients than in controls, suggesting substantial peripheral T-cell clonal expansion.

CDR1 and CDR2 (LGHDT, YNNKEL) derive from the germline V gene (reference sequence). Trimming costs V 0 bases and J 0 bases, and their ends lie 6 bases apart. The CDR3 runs 14 residues from the cysteine to the phenylalanine. The entry retains the CDR3 DNA only, 42 bases that are in frame from base 1. This TCR was recovered from a girl aged 2 to 10 with multiple sclerosis. The sample was blood. Recombination connected TRBV3-1 to TRBJ2-7, with the identity of the D gene unclear. CDR3 protein: CASSQDPSSYEQYF. The base sequence is TGTGCCAGCAGCCAAGACCCGAGCTCCTACGAGCAGTACTTC.